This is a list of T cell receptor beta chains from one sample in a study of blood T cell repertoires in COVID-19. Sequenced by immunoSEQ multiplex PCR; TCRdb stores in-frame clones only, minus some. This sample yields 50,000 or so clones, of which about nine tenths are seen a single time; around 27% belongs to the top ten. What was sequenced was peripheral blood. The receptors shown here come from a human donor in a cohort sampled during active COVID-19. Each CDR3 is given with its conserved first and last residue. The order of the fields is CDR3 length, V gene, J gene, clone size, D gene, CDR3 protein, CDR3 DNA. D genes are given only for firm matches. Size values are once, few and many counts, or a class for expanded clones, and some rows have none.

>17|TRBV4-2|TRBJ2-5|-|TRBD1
CASSQERQGVLEETQYF
TGTGCCAGCAGCCAAGAAAGACAGGGGGTCTTGGAGGAGACCCAGTACTTC
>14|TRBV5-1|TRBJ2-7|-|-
CASSLVNNYYEQYF
TGCGCCAGCAGCTTAGTTAACAACTACTACGAGCAGTACTTC
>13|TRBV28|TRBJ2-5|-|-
CASSFGGLETQYF
TGTGCCAGCAGTTTTGGCGGGTTAGAGACCCAGTACTTC
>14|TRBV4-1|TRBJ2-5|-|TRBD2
CASSLGLAGKTQYF
TGCGCCAGCAGCCTTGGACTAGCGGGCAAGACCCAGTACTTC
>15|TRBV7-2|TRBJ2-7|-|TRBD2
CASSLVLAGAPEQYF
TGTGCCAGCAGCTTAGTCCTAGCGGGAGCACCCGAGCAGTACTTC
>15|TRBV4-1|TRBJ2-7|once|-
CASSQTPQASYEQYF
TGCGCCAGCAGCCAAACCCCACAGGCTTCCTACGAGCAGTACTTC
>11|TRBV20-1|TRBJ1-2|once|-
CSARADYGYTF
TGCAGTGCTAGAGCAGACTATGGCTACACCTTC
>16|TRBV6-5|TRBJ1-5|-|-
CASSFEASGKGQPQHF
TGTGCCAGCAGTTTCGAGGCCTCAGGGAAGGGTCAGCCCCAGCATTTT
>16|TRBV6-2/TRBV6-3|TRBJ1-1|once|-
CASSYSVPGLSTEAFF
TGTGCCAGCAGTTACTCAGTACCGGGATTAAGCACTGAAGCTTTCTTT
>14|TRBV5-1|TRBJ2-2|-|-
CASSGGGIGGELFF
TGCGCCAGCAGCGGTGGCGGGATCGGCGGGGAGCTGTTTTTT
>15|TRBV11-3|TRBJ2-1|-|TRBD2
CASSFSGNSRNEQFF
TGTGCCAGCAGCTTTAGCGGGAACTCTCGCAATGAGCAGTTCTTC
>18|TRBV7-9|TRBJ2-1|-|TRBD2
CASSPGLAGGISYNEQFF
TGTGCCAGCAGCCCGGGACTAGCGGGAGGAATCTCCTACAATGAGCAGTTCTTC